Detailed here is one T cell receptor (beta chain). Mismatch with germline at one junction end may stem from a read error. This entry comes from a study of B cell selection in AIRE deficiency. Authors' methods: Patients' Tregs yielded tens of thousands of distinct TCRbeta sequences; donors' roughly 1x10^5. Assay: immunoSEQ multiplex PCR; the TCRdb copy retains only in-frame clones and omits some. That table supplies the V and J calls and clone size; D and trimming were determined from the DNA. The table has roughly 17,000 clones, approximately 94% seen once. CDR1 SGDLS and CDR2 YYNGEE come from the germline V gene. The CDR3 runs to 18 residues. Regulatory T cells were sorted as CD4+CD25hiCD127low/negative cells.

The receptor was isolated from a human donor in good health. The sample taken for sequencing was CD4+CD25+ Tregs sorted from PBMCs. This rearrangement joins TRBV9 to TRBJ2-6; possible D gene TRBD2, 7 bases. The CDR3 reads CARSFTGGGAAGANVLTF. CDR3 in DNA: TGTGCCCGCAGTTTTACAGGAGGGGGGGCGGCTGGGGCCAACGTCCTGACTTTC.